A single sample gave rise to the 14 T cell receptor beta chains below, sequenced in a study of beta chain features in type 1 diabetes (dated by TCRdb to the late 2010s). Libraries came from the immunoSEQ multiplex PCR assay. The High Capacity cDNA Reverse Transcription Kit was used to reverse transcribe all of the isolated RNA, meaning that expressed TCRB transcripts were what got sequenced. TCRdb retrieved this table from immuneACCESS and kept in-frame rearrangements only. Not all clones are present; in checked studies, unresolved V genes account for under half, and no reason is known for the remainder. This sample has about 40,000 clones in its table, and 55% to 70% of those were observed once. Around 2% of the sample belongs to the ten largest clones. The source material was Tregs from blood. The sample's cell subset or site label, in plain terms: regulatory CD4+ T cells. Every receptor here comes from a woman aged 25 to 45 in good health.

This chain connects TRBV7-2 to TRBJ2-3; unclear D gene. This CDR3 comprises 12 residues. CDR1 is SGHTA and CDR2 is FQGNSA in the germline V gene. The V gene lost 5 bases and the J gene lost 2 bases, with 5 bases spanning the gap. CDR3: CASSPFTDTQYF. The CDR3 nucleotides read TGTGCCAGCAGCCCTTTCACAGATACGCAGTATTTT.

The J gene is TRBJ1-1, the V gene TRBV11-1, with 8 bases that match TRBD1. In germline, CDR1 is SGHAT, CDR2 FQDESV (reference sequence). Unmatched junction bases numbered 7, after V lost 5 bases and J lost 5 bases. This CDR3 contains 14 residues. The CDR3 loop reads CASSPQGGDTEAFF. The CDR3 DNA is TGTGCCAGCAGCCCACAGGGGGGAGATACTGAAGCTTTCTTT.

This clone has just a few counts. This chain uses TRBV30 with TRBJ1-1, with D unresolved. The germline gives CDR1 GTSNPN, CDR2 SVGIG (reference sequence). CDR3 size: 16 residues. Between the trimmed V and J ends, which lost 3 bases and 1 base, there was a span of 18 bases. The CDR3: CAWSLLRGRGNTEAFF. CDR3 in DNA: TGTGCCTGGAGCTTATTACGGGGAAGAGGGAACACTGAAGCTTTCTTT.

CDR3 in DNA: TGCGCCAGCAGCGACAGCAGGGGTGACGCTGAAGCTTTCTTT. Residues: CASSDSRGDAEAFF. The V gene is TRBV5-1, the J gene TRBJ1-1, with a tentative D call TRBD1 (6 bases). This CDR3 comprises 14 residues. The V gene's germline CDR1 is SGHRS and CDR2 YFSETQ. The V end was cut by 4 bases, the J end by 6 bases, with 16 bases between.

This clone was found a few times. V gene TRBV6-5 combines with J gene TRBJ2-2; 11 bases align to TRBD2. V dropped 6 bases and J dropped 6; count of bases not matched to a gene: 6. Germline V CDR1 and CDR2: MNHEY, SVGAGI. The CDR3 has 15 amino acids. CDR3 DNA sequence: TGTGCCAGCAGAATGACTAGCGGGGACCCCGGGGAGCTGTTTTTT. Amino acid sequence: CASRMTSGDPGELFF.

V usage is TRBV5-5 and J usage is TRBJ2-7; TRBD2 might be the D (5 bases). V was clipped by 4 bases and J by 2 bases, with 16 bases between them. The germline V gene has CDR1 SGHKS and CDR2 YYEKEE (reference sequence). The CDR3 is made up of 15 amino acids. For the CDR3, the DNA is TGTGCCAGCAGCCAAGGACTCGCAGATCCCTACGAGCAGTACTTC. Protein sequence: CASSQGLADPYEQYF.

This clone has only a few counts. The rearrangement uses TRBV7-2 and TRBJ2-1, with 10 bases that match TRBD2. Trimming at V came to 3 bases and at J to 3 bases, leaving 5 bases not matched to a gene. This CDR3 has 16 residues. Germline V gene sequence: CDR1 SGHTA, CDR2 FQGNSA. In DNA form, the CDR3 reads TGTGCCAGCAGCTTCAGTGGACTAGCGGACTACAATGAGCAGTTCTTC. Protein sequence: CASSFSGLADYNEQFF.

The chain joins TRBV5-1 to TRBJ1-1; no clear D. CDR1 is SGHRS, CDR2 YFSETQ, per germline. V was pared by 4 bases and J by 1 base, with 11 bases between. The CDR3 spans 14 residues. CDR3 coding DNA: TGCGCCAGCAGCCGCCTCTGGCAGAACACTGAAGCTTTCTTT. It is translated as CASSRLWQNTEAFF.

This clone was counted a few times. The chain recombines TRBV5-6 with TRBJ2-1; 9 nucleotides line up with TRBD1. Per germline, CDR1 SGHDT and CDR2 YYEEEE. The CDR3 totals 15 residues. Trimming took 3 bases from V and 8 from J; bases not matched to a gene: 9. The CDR3 is CASSSDRGFIDEQFF. The CDR3 DNA reads TGTGCCAGCAGCTCGGACAGGGGTTTTATCGATGAGCAGTTCTTC.

The V call is TRBV7-3, the J call TRBJ2-7, with TRBD2 matching over 13 bases. The CDR3 consists of 13 residues. Germline V gene data show CDR1 as SGHTA and CDR2 as FQGTGA. Unmatched junction bases numbered 3, after V lost 6 bases and J lost 7 bases. CDR3 protein: CASSLGLAGEQYF. The CDR3 region has the DNA TGTGCCAGCAGTTTGGGACTAGCGGGAGAGCAGTACTTC. The full variable domain, in which reference TRBV7-3 and TRBJ2-7 provide the parts outside the CDR3, is GAGVSQTPSNKVTEKGKYVELRCDPISGHTALYWYRQSLGQGPEFLIYFQGTGAADDSGLPNDRFFAVRPEGSVSTLKIQRTERGDSAVYLCASSLGLAGEQYFGPGTRLTVT.

The gene calls are TRBV7-2 and TRBJ2-7; 9 bases are shared with TRBD2. After removal of 5 bases from V and 5 bases from J, the junction contained 10 bases not matched to a gene. Germline-derived CDR1 and CDR2 are SGHTA and FQGNSA. The CDR3 loop spans 15 amino acids. The CDR3 loop reads CASSPGTSSSHEQYF. The CDR3 region has the DNA TGTGCCAGCAGCCCAGGGACTAGCTCTAGCCACGAGCAGTACTTC.

The rearrangement joins TRBV7-3 to TRBJ2-1; 14 bases fit TRBD2. V dropped 0 bases and J dropped 5; count of bases not matched to a gene: 9. There are 19 residues in the CDR3. CDR1 is SGHTA, CDR2 FQGTGA, per germline. CDR3 DNA sequence: TGTGCCAGCAGCTTAACTGGGGGACTAGCGGGAGTATCTAACAATGAGCAGTTCTTC. Its translation: CASSLTGGLAGVSNNEQFF.

This clone turned up a few times. The chain has TRBV7-8 and TRBJ2-2; a weak D match, TRBD2 (5 bases). The CDR3 has 15 residues. Germline lookup yields CDR1 SGHVS and CDR2 FQNEAQ. The V gene lost 5 bases and the J gene lost 0 bases, with 10 bases spanning the gap. The CDR3 reads CASSLRTPNTGELFF. The DNA for the CDR3 is TGTGCCAGCAGCCTCCGGACTCCGAACACCGGGGAGCTGTTTTTT.

In this sample, this clone turned up a few times. The chain links TRBV2 to TRBJ2-7, with 12 bases matching TRBD2. Losses at the gene ends were 4 bases for V and 4 bases for J; bases not matched to a gene: 5. The CDR3 runs 15 residues. Germline V gives CDR1 SNHLY, CDR2 FYNNEI. As DNA, the CDR3 is TGTGCCAGCAGTGTGCGACTAGCGGGAGTGTACGAGCAGTACTTC. Amino acids: CASSVRLAGVYEQYF.